This T cell receptor beta chain is from a study of CD8 T cells in Susac syndrome. The study, taken as a whole, reports: In Susac syndrome, the CD4+ T cell repertoires did not show clonal expansion. The authors acknowledged that their TCR sequencing and HLA analysis involved a relatively small number of individuals.

RNA in amounts of roughly 0.5 to 1 ug was reverse transcribed with random hexamers. By means of immunoSEQ multiplex PCR, TCR beta CDR3 spanning 54 Vbeta and 13 Jbeta underwent amplification. TCRdb reprocessed the immunoSEQ multiplex PCR reads with MiXCR, giving one entry per CDR3 protein. The sample holds approximately 190,000 distinct CDR3 sequences, roughly 95% seen once. TCR beta was sequenced from blood CD8+ and CD4+ T cells. As to this clonotype: The antigen is not known.

This CDR3 contains 15 residues. The V and J ends lost 0 bases and 7 bases, in that order; junction bases with no gene match: 5. The germline V gene encodes CDR1 GTSNPN and CDR2 SVGIG (reference sequence). The J gene is TRBJ1-5, the V gene TRBV30; 11 nucleotides line up with TRBD1. The source material was CD4+ T cells from PBMCs. This clonotype was sampled from a human donor with Susac syndrome. CDR3 coding DNA: TGTGCCTGGAGTGTCCTCGGGACAGGGGGACAGCCCCAGCATTTT. It translates to CAWSVLGTGGQPQHF. Looking up the rest from reference TRBV30 and TRBJ1-5 gives the full variable domain: SQTIHQWPATLVQPVGSPLSLECTVEGTSNPNLYWYRQAAGRGLQLLFYSVGIGQISSEVPQNLSASRPQDRQFILSSKKLLLSDSGFYLCAWSVLGTGGQPQHFGDGTRLSIL.